This T cell receptor beta chain comes out of a study of T cells in Graves' hyperthyroidism and ophthalmopathy (dated by TCRdb to the late 2010s). The study in broad terms: A discovery cohort of approximately 97 patients, about 40 with Graves' ophthalmopathy and under 60 with stable Graves' hyperthyroidism, was used to find distinguishing TCR V-J signatures. Prospective prediction of ophthalmopathy was tested in an independent validation cohort consisting of about 19 hyperthyroidism patients and about 17 patients who later progressed to ophthalmopathy. The 100 or so discovery patients were randomly divided into training and test sets at a 7:3 ratio. In about 6 Graves' hyperthyroidism patients, the study also compared T-cell repertoires from thyroid tissue with T-cell repertoires from blood. Once sampling was done, hyperthyroidism patients were given methimazole at a starting dose of 30 mg daily, whereas ophthalmopathy patients were given high-dose intravenous methylprednisolone. The paper reports TCR Vbeta CDR3 sequencing of some 140 peripheral blood samples: around 45 ophthalmopathy, 75 to 80 hyperthyroidism and around 17 progressor patients. Here is what the overall study found, with its caveats: During validation, the model predicted progression to ophthalmopathy a median of around 6 months ahead of onset, with almost 71% sensitivity and 72.22% specificity. Most expanded thyroid clonotypes (frequency above 0.001) were also detected in blood, a finding suggesting that blood repertoires may reflect thyroid immune responses. In cross-validation, a model built on a 13 V-J signature told ophthalmopathy apart from stable hyperthyroidism with approximately 90% sensitivity and roughly 83% specificity, and in testing the same model reached 80%/75%. Sample size was not statistically predetermined, and investigators were not blinded to group allocation.

Stable Graves' hyperthyroidism was defined as the absence of progression to ophthalmopathy over 18 months of follow-up. The hyperthyroidism patients were between 18 and 65 years old and newly diagnosed, with a disease duration of less than 2 months. Patients with uncontrolled infections, other autoimmune diseases, pregnancy or lactation were excluded. Diagnoses were based on clinical symptoms, serum thyroxine and TRAb, thyroid ultrasound and orbital computed tomography. Total RNA was extracted using Trizol reagent, and RNA quality was assessed on an Agilent 2100 Bioanalyzer. The TCR beta CDR3 regions were amplified from the RNA transcripts. For the first round of RT-PCR on the TCR CDR3, the HTBI primer set was used together with the Qiagen OneStep RT-PCR kit. The libraries were constructed in a second round of multiplex PCR and then size-selected and purified. Paired-end sequencing of the libraries was performed with 100 bp reads on an Illumina HiSeq2000. The published analysis was carried out like this. SOAPnuke was used to process the raw data, removing reads that contained adapters or uncalled bases, had a mean Phred below 15, or lacked an exact match to the constant primer or identifier. High-quality paired reads were merged with COPE v1.2.5, and unique nucleotide sequences were defined as clonotypes. Clonotypes were aligned to IMGT TRBV, TRBD and TRBJ reference segments using MiTCR v1.1. The analysis included only V-J combinations with a frequency above 0.0001, which together covered approximately 99% of the repertoires. The TCS score was defined as the ratio of F50 (clonal expansion) to E x V (chaos), calculated using BLOSUM62-based TCRdist between CDR3 peptides within each V-J. Welch's t-statistics and random forest reduced roughly 500 V-J features to fewer than 15, which were used in a naive Bayes classifier (R e1071). Thyroid-blood repertoire similarity was quantified with the Morisita-Horn index. The public reads were quality trimmed at Q25 with fastp and then assembled into clones with MiXCR by TCRdb, keeping productive beta chains. Each entry merges the rows of one CDR3 protein and shows their most common DNA and genes. The V and J calls reflect TCRdb's pipeline rather than the authors' work. In all, the sample holds around 580,000 distinct CDR3 sequences, and about 45% of those were seen once. Around 8% of the sample is in the top ten clones.

This clonotype has ten or more counts. This receptor's antigen is unknown. Qualities for individual bases were not recorded, and no much larger clone is one base off. Sample: peripheral blood or thyroid tissue (not recorded which). This clonotype originated in a woman between 18 and 30 years old with Graves' hyperthyroidism.

The DNA reads as follows: TGTGCCAGCAGCTACGGTCCCGGGACAGGGGAAGTTGGTGGCTACACCTTC. It translates as CASSYGPGTGEVGGYTF. The chain uses TRBV5-5 and TRBJ1-2; 10 central nucleotides agree with TRBD1. From its cysteine to its phenylalanine, the CDR3 spans 17 amino acids. The entry retains the CDR3 DNA only, 51 bases that are in frame from base 1. CDR1 and CDR2 (SGHKS, YYEKEE) derive from the germline V gene (reference sequence). The junction shows trimming of 3 bases on V and 7 bases on J, and the gene matches do not reach 15 bases of it.